The 29 T cell receptor beta chains below come from one sample, sequenced in a study of shared clonotypes between healthy human individuals. The method was immunoSEQ multiplex PCR; TCRdb's version includes in-frame clones alone and lacks a portion of them. The sample lists 450,000 to 500,000 clones, about 78% occurring once. Sequences were obtained from PBMCs. The source is a woman aged 40 to 49 in good health. Some clones in this sample may be carry-over from other donors' samples.

The gene calls are TRBV11-2 and TRBJ1-2, with D possibly TRBD1 on 6 matching bases. There are 14 residues in the CDR3. The ends were cut back, 5 bases at V and 5 bases at J, with 15 bases in the middle. Germline V gene data show CDR1 as SGHAT and CDR2 as FQNNGV. The CDR3 is CASSPTGTPYGYTF. The CDR3 nucleotides are TGTGCCAGCAGCCCGACCGGGACACCTTATGGCTACACCTTC. Filled out from reference TRBV11-2 and TRBJ1-2, the complete variable domain reads EAGVAQSPRYKIIEKRQSVAFWCNPISGHATLYWYQQILGQGPKLLIQFQNNGVVDDSQLPKDRFSAERLKGVDSTLKIQPAKLEDSAVYLCASSPTGTPYGYTFGSGTRLTVV.

The CDR3 bases are TGCGCCAGCAGTGAGTCAAGGGAACTAGCCCATACGCAGTATTTT. Translation gives CASSESRELAHTQYF. V usage is TRBV10-1 and J usage is TRBJ2-3; D is possibly TRBD2 (6 bases). Germline lookup yields CDR1 WNHNN and CDR2 SYGVQD (reference sequence). CDR3 length: 15 amino acids. The V end was cut by 0 bases, the J end by 7 bases, with 14 bases between.

The chain joins TRBV9 to TRBJ2-5; D gene ambiguous. CDR1 is SGDLS and CDR2 is YYNGEE in the germline V gene. The CDR3 runs 14 residues. V lost 0 bases to trimming and J lost 0 bases, with 6 bases between them. CDR3 nucleotides: TGTGCCAGCAGCGTAGCCAGCCACCAAGAGACCCAGTACTTC. Its translation is CASSVASHQETQYF.

V gene TRBV4-1 combines with J gene TRBJ2-5, with 8 nucleotides matching TRBD2. The J call could be wrong; TRBJ2-7 is a better fit for the DNA end. Germline V gene data show CDR1 as MGHRA and CDR2 as YSYEKL. The CDR3 runs to 15 residues. For the CDR3, the DNA is TGCGCCAGCAGCCAACTCCTAGCGGGTGCCTACGAGCAGTACTTC. This codes for CASSQLLAGAYEQYF.

The chain is built from TRBV5-6 and TRBJ2-3, with 10 positions matching TRBD2. Germline CDR1 is SGHDT and CDR2 is YYEEEE. V lost 3 bases and J lost 1; bases outside the gene matches: 8. The CDR3 sequence is 17 residues long. CDR3 region: CASSWASGSRGTDTQYF. The CDR3 DNA reads TGTGCCAGCAGCTGGGCTAGCGGGAGTCGGGGCACAGATACGCAGTATTTT.

The chain combines TRBV7-8 with TRBJ1-2, with a weak D call TRBD1 (5 bases). V lost 5 bases and J lost 4, with 23 bases in between. Germline CDR1 reads SGHVS; CDR2 reads FQNEAQ. This CDR3 is 17 amino acids long. CDR3 nucleotide sequence: TGTGCCAGCAGCCTCTCCCTCGGGGAGGGGCTCCCCTATGGCTACACCTTC. Its protein is CASSLSLGEGLPYGYTF.

The CDR3: CASGLGPLGERGEQFF. The CDR3 DNA follows: TGTGCTAGTGGTTTAGGCCCACTAGGAGAAAGGGGTGAGCAGTTCTTC. This chain joins TRBV12-5 and TRBJ2-1; D is perhaps TRBD1 or TRBD2 (5 bases each). Deletions cut 3 bases from V and 9 bases from J, with 21 bases between. The CDR3 is 16 residues long. CDR1 and CDR2 from the germline V gene are LGHNT and FRNRAP.

Many counts were recorded for this clone. The CDR3 is CASSTGTSGSETQYF. CDR3 bases: TGTGCCAGCAGCACAGGGACTAGCGGATCAGAGACCCAGTACTTC. The chain joins TRBV7-3 to TRBJ2-5, with TRBD2 matching over 11 bases. J was trimmed by 4 bases and V by 5 bases; bases with no gene match: 6. Germline values: CDR1 SGHTA, CDR2 FQGTGA. The CDR3 covers 15 residues.

V is TRBV7-6 and J is TRBJ2-1, with D possibly being TRBD2 (5 bases). Germline V lookup: CDR1 SGHVS, CDR2 FNYEAQ. With 6 bases removed from V and 9 bases from J, the gap between germline ends came to 15 bases. The CDR3 length is 13 residues. The CDR3 loop is CASSHNLASEQFF. CDR3 nucleotide sequence: TGTGCCAGCAGTCACAACCTAGCCAGTGAGCAGTTCTTC.

This chain uses TRBV10-2 with TRBJ2-7; D is undetermined. Germline V gene data show CDR1 as WSHSY and CDR2 as SAAADI. Trimming stripped 8 bases from V and 6 bases from J, with 17 bases between. The CDR3 is 13 amino acids. CDR3 loop: CASRRGPSFEQYF. DNA for the CDR3: TGCGCCAGCCGGCGTGGTCCCTCGTTCGAGCAGTACTTC.

The chain combines TRBV10-3 with TRBJ2-7; perhaps TRBD2 as D (6 bases). The CDR3 contains 14 residues. V was trimmed by 6 bases and J by 7 bases, leaving 19 bases between them. Germline loops: CDR1 ENHRY, CDR2 SYGVKD. CDR3 sequence (DNA): TGTGCCATCAGGAGCGACCGGGACTCTGATGAGCAGTACTTC. This sequence encodes CAIRSDRDSDEQYF.

The chain couples TRBV5-8 to TRBJ2-7; no firm D call. This CDR3 comprises 14 residues. CDR1 and CDR2 (germline): SGHTS, YDEGEE. The ends were cut back, 4 bases at V and 0 bases at J, with 11 bases in the middle. The CDR3 is CASSLQLSSYEQYF. In DNA, the CDR3 is TGTGCCAGCAGCCTACAATTGAGCTCCTACGAGCAGTACTTC.

In the case of this clone: In this CDR3 the conserved last residue, phenylalanine or tryptophan, is missing, so a read error is likely. CDR3 sequence reads: CASSPGGGAAYEQYL. DNA for the CDR3: TGCGCCAGCAGCCCGGGGGGCGGGGCTGCCTACGAGCAGTACCTC. This chain joins TRBV4-3 and TRBJ2-7; perhaps TRBD2 as D (7 bases). Looked up from germline, CDR1 is LGHNA and CDR2 is YSLEER. V dropped 4 bases and J dropped 2 bases, with 15 bases sitting between them. The CDR3 sequence is 15 residues long.

The chain couples TRBV5-1 to TRBJ2-7; D is possibly TRBD1 (5 bases). V was clipped by 0 bases and J by 2 bases, with 12 bases between them. Germline lookup yields CDR1 SGHRS and CDR2 YFSETQ. This CDR3 contains 15 residues. This CDR3 is CASSLGGLPTYEQYF. CDR3 nucleotides: TGCGCCAGCAGCTTGGGGGGCCTACCGACCTACGAGCAGTACTTC.

The chain carries TRBV5-6 and TRBJ2-7; 13 positions agree with TRBD2. Trimming at V came to 4 bases and at J to 4 bases, leaving 5 bases not matched to a gene. Per germline, CDR1 SGHDT and CDR2 YYEEEE. The CDR3 runs to 15 residues. The CDR3 here is CASSLTSGGGYEQYF. The CDR3 DNA is TGTGCCAGCAGCCTAACTAGCGGGGGGGGATACGAGCAGTACTTC.

Here the CDR3 DNA reads TGTGCCAGCAGGAGGGCCCGTTGGGAGACCCAGTACTTC. Its protein product is CASRRARWETQYF. The chain links TRBV27 to TRBJ2-5, with a weak D call TRBD2 (5 bases). Per germline, CDR1 MNHEY and CDR2 SMNVEV (reference sequence). V was pared by 6 bases and J by 5 bases, with 13 bases between. The CDR3 consists of 13 residues.

This chain connects TRBV11-3 to TRBJ2-2; D call uncertain. V gave up 1 base and J gave up 4 bases, with 7 bases separating them. CDR3 length: 14 residues. Per the germline V gene, CDR1 is SGHNT and CDR2 is YENEEA. The CDR3 region is CASSLVDGTGELFF. The CDR3 nucleotides are TGTGCCAGCAGCTTAGTAGACGGCACCGGGGAGCTGTTTTTT.

The table lists this clone with a few counts. This chain links TRBV30 with TRBJ1-1; D possibly corresponds to TRBD1 (5 bases). The CDR3 loop spans 14 amino acids. Per the germline V gene, CDR1 is GTSNPN and CDR2 is SVGIG (reference sequence). The germline V and J ends were trimmed by 0 bases and 1 base, with 9 bases remaining between them. Here the CDR3 reads CAWSVDRTNTEAFF. The CDR3 DNA is TGTGCCTGGAGTGTAGACAGAACGAACACTGAAGCTTTCTTT. Looking up the rest from reference TRBV30 and TRBJ1-1 gives the full variable domain: SQTIHQWPATLVQPVGSPLSLECTVEGTSNPNLYWYRQAAGRGLQLLFYSVGIGQISSEVPQNLSASRPQDRQFILSSKKLLLSDSGFYLCAWSVDRTNTEAFFGQGTRLTVV.

This clone was seen only once. V and J are TRBV4-1 and TRBJ2-5; D possibly corresponds to TRBD2 (5 bases). The DNA end is a closer match to TRBJ2-7, so the J assignment may be wrong. CDR3 size: 13 residues. Germline-derived CDR1 and CDR2 are MGHRA and YSYEKL. Here the CDR3 reads CASSSFGTYEQYF. The CDR3 bases are TGCGCCAGCAGCTCCTTCGGGACCTACGAGCAGTACTTC.

The V gene is TRBV7-3, the J gene TRBJ2-1; D may correspond to TRBD1 or TRBD2 (6 bases each). V was pared by 2 bases and J by 0 bases, with 11 bases between. Per the germline V gene, CDR1 is SGHTA and CDR2 is FQGTGA. This CDR3 is 16 amino acids long. This CDR3 is CASSLQGGSSYNEQFF. The CDR3 DNA is TGTGCCAGCAGCTTACAAGGGGGGAGCTCCTACAATGAGCAGTTCTTC. Complete variable domain (other parts from reference TRBV7-3 and TRBJ2-1): GAGVSQTPSNKVTEKGKYVELRCDPISGHTALYWYRQSLGQGPEFLIYFQGTGAADDSGLPNDRFFAVRPEGSVSTLKIQRTERGDSAVYLCASSLQGGSSYNEQFFGPGTRLTVL.

The V gene is TRBV29-1, the J gene TRBJ1-2, with a tentative D call TRBD1 (5 bases). From germline, CDR1 is SQVTM and CDR2 ANQGSEA. V dropped 7 bases and J dropped 3 bases, with 18 bases sitting between them. This CDR3 contains 14 residues. The CDR3 nucleotides are TGCAGCGCACGGCCAAACGGGGCCCACTATGGCTACACCTTC. Its translation: CSARPNGAHYGYTF.

This chain joins TRBV6-1 and TRBJ1-1; a weak D match, TRBD1 (6 bases). Trimming pared 3 bases from V and 5 bases from J, leaving 16 bases between. Germline loops: CDR1 MNHNS, CDR2 SASEGT. The CDR3 extends over 15 amino acids. CDR3 loop: CASSERGVSQTEAFF. The CDR3 DNA reads TGTGCCAGCAGTGAGAGGGGGGTCTCTCAAACTGAAGCTTTCTTT.

The rearrangement links TRBV30 to TRBJ2-7, with D possibly matching TRBD1 (5 bases). The CDR3 totals 14 residues. The V gene's germline CDR1 is GTSNPN and CDR2 SVGIG (reference sequence). V was shortened by 1 base and J by 4 bases, with 14 bases between the two germline ends. CDR3 DNA sequence: TGTGCCTGGAGTGGGGGCATTGGGCGGTACGAGCAGTACTTC. Its translation: CAWSGGIGRYEQYF.

The rearrangement joins TRBV11-2 to TRBJ2-1; D is possibly TRBD1 (5 bases). V was clipped by 5 bases and J by 10 bases, with 15 bases between them. Germline assignment: CDR1 SGHAT and CDR2 FQNNGV. The CDR3 loop spans 13 amino acids. The CDR3 DNA follows: TGTGCCAGCAGCCAAGGGTCAAGGGGAGAGCAGTTCTTC. It is translated as CASSQGSRGEQFF.

The chain carries TRBV2 and TRBJ1-3, with 7 bases lining up with TRBD1. Trimming took 4 bases from V and 0 from J; bases not matched to a gene: 6. Germline values: CDR1 SNHLY, CDR2 FYNNEI. The CDR3 covers 16 residues. The CDR3 loop is CASSAGTVNSGNTIYF. CDR3 DNA: TGTGCCAGCAGTGCCGGGACAGTTAACTCTGGAAACACCATATATTTT.

On this clone: The same CDR3 arises from other DNA sequences in this sample as well. The chain links TRBV7-2 to TRBJ2-7; TRBD2 might be the D (6 bases). V gave up 1 base and J gave up 7 bases, with 11 bases separating them. The CDR3 extends over 13 amino acids. Germline lookup yields CDR1 SGHTA and CDR2 FQGNSA. The CDR3 is CASSLGLVGEQYF. The CDR3 DNA follows: TGTGCCAGCAGCTTAGGACTAGTTGGTGAGCAGTACTTC. The full variable domain, rest sourced from reference TRBV7-2 and TRBJ2-7, is GAGVSQSPSNKVTEKGKDVELRCDPISGHTALYWYRQSLGQGLEFLIYFQGNSAPDKSGLPSDRFSAERTGGSVSTLTIQRTQQEDSAVYLCASSLGLVGEQYFGPGTRLTVT.

This clone was observed once. This chain joins TRBV30 and TRBJ1-4, with 9 bases identical to TRBD1. The CDR3 has 13 amino acids. CDR1 and CDR2 from the germline V gene are GTSNPN and SVGIG (reference sequence). V lost 4 bases and J lost 6; bases outside the gene matches: 3. CDR3 coding DNA: TGTGCCTGGAACGGACAGGGGTATGAAAAACTGTTTTTT. It translates to CAWNGQGYEKLFF.

Here the CDR3 reads CASSVTGTSDNEQFF. CDR3 coding DNA: TGTGCCAGCAGCGTAACCGGGACTAGCGACAATGAGCAGTTCTTC. V is TRBV9 and J is TRBJ2-1; 10 nucleotides agree with TRBD2. CDR3 length: 15 amino acids. The junction had 3 bases not matched to a gene; V was cut back by 1 base and J by 5 bases. The germline CDR1 and CDR2 sequences are SGDLS and YYNGEE.

The V gene is TRBV6-5, the J gene TRBJ2-5, with D uncertain. The CDR3 sequence is 15 residues long. Trimming stripped 0 bases from V and 1 base from J, with 9 bases between. The germline gives CDR1 MNHEY, CDR2 SVGAGI. The CDR3 DNA sequence: TGTGCCAGCAGTTACTCGGGCGGAGCCCAAGAGACCCAGTACTTC. Translating gives CASSYSGGAQETQYF.